These T cell receptor beta chains were read from a single sample in a study of T cell repertoires in cytomegalovirus infection. TCRdb passed the reads through MiXCR, listing each CDR3 protein once. The data show around 240,000 distinct CDR3 sequences, approximately 24% seen once. Sequenced input: CD8+ T cells from PBMCs. These receptors all come from a human donor in good health (CMV status not recorded). Some clones in this sample may be carry-over from other donors' samples. Both conserved end residues are part of each CDR3. A D gene is named only where the DNA matches it firmly. Clone size is stated in some rows and not others, as once, few, many or a class when expanded.

CDR3nt,CDR3aa,v_gene,d_gene,abundance,j_gene
TGTGCCAGCAGTTTTCTGGGACTACAACAGCCCCAGCATTTT,CASSFLGLQQPQHF,TRBV28,.,.,TRBJ1-5
TGTGCCAGCGCTGAACCGGGACAGGGGACCAATGAGCAGTTCTTC,CASAEPGQGTNEQFF,TRBV6-6,TRBD1,few,TRBJ2-1
TGCGCCAGCAGCTTGGACAGTCCCATGAACACTGAAGCTTTCTTT,CASSLDSPMNTEAFF,TRBV5-1,.,.,TRBJ1-1
TGTGCCAGCAGTTTGGGCGGATTGAACACTGAAGCTTTCTTT,CASSLGGLNTEAFF,TRBV12-3/TRBV12-4,.,many,TRBJ1-1
TGTGCCAGCAGCCCGAGAGTAGGACAGGGGAATTCACCCCTCCACTTT,CASSPRVGQGNSPLHF,TRBV28,TRBD1,.,TRBJ1-6
TGCGCCAGCAGCCGGGGTGAGGGGTTGGGTCCTACGGGTGAGCAGTTCTTC,CASSRGEGLGPTGEQFF,TRBV4-1,.,.,TRBJ2-1
TGTGCCAGCGGGGGGGGTAGCAATCAGCCCCAGCATTTT,CASGGGSNQPQHF,TRBV3-1,.,.,TRBJ1-5
TGTGCCAGCAGCGCCGCTTATGGCTACACCTTC,CASSAAYGYTF,TRBV25-1,.,few,TRBJ1-2
TGCAGCGTTGCCAACACTGAAGCTTTCTTT,CSVANTEAFF,TRBV29-1,.,.,TRBJ1-1
TGCGCCAGCAGCCCTCGTGGGGGCTACACTGAAGCTTTCTTT,CASSPRGGYTEAFF,TRBV4-1,.,.,TRBJ1-1
TGTGCCAGCAGTTCCTCTGGCGGGGGGGCAATCGGCGAGCAGTACTTC,CASSSSGGGAIGEQYF,TRBV7-2,TRBD2,few,TRBJ2-7
TGCAGCGCCGGGAGGGTCGGGGGGGTCAATGAGCAGTTCTTC,CSAGRVGGVNEQFF,TRBV29-1,TRBD2,.,TRBJ2-1
TGCAGTGCTTCAGAAATCAATGAGCAGTTCTTC,CSASEINEQFF,TRBV20-1,.,few,TRBJ2-1
TGTGCCAGCAGCGTGGGCGGCCTCGGATCCCCGCATACGCAGTATTTT,CASSVGGLGSPHTQYF,TRBV9,.,few,TRBJ2-3
TGCAGTGCTAGAACCCCGGGGATTTCCTACGAGCAGTACTTC,CSARTPGISYEQYF,TRBV20-1,.,few,TRBJ2-7
TGTGCCACCAGTGCGGGACAGGGGGCAACAGATACGCAGTATTTT,CATSAGQGATDTQYF,TRBV24-1,TRBD1,few,TRBJ2-3
TGTGCCAGCAGCTTAACCGGAACGGGTTCGGGCAATCAGCCCCAGCATTTT,CASSLTGTGSGNQPQHF,TRBV7-9,.,many,TRBJ1-5
TGTGCCAGCAGTCCCTCGACAGGGGGGGGAAACACCATATATTTT,CASSPSTGGGNTIYF,TRBV7-9,TRBD1,many,TRBJ1-3
TGTGCCAGCAACCACCTAACCGGGACATTTGACGGCTACACCTTC,CASNHLTGTFDGYTF,TRBV28,.,.,TRBJ1-2
TGTGCCAGTCGACTCGGGGCTTATCAGCCCCAGCATTTT,CASRLGAYQPQHF,TRBV27,.,few,TRBJ1-5
TGTGCCAGCAGCCCAGGCTGGGGGGCAGGCACCGGGGAGCTGTTTTTT,CASSPGWGAGTGELFF,TRBV7-3,.,.,TRBJ2-2
TGCGCCAGCAGCCCCGTGGTTCCAGAGTGGACGCAGTATTTT,CASSPVVPEWTQYF,TRBV5-1,.,.,TRBJ2-3
TGTGCCAGCAGGGACACATTGAACACTGAAGCTTTCTTT,CASRDTLNTEAFF,TRBV28,.,many,TRBJ1-1
TGTGCCAGCAGTCAAGTATGGCTTGAAGGTTTCTTT,CASSQVWLEGFF,TRBV2,.,many,TRBJ1-1
TGCAGCGTTTTGGGGACCACCGGGGAGCTGTTTTTT,CSVLGTTGELFF,TRBV29-1,.,few,TRBJ2-2
TGCAGTGCTAGAGGAGACGGGGGGTATGGCTACACCTTC,CSARGDGGYGYTF,TRBV20-1,.,once,TRBJ1-2
TGTGCCAGCAGCAACGACCGGACAGGGACGAGCAATCAGCCCCAGCATTTT,CASSNDRTGTSNQPQHF,TRBV28,TRBD1,many,TRBJ1-5
TGTGCCAGCAGTGAATCGACTAGCGGGAGAACCGATACGCAGTATTTT,CASSESTSGRTDTQYF,TRBV25-1,TRBD2,.,TRBJ2-3
TGCGCCAGCAGCCAAGATCCGGGGATGGCCGGGGAGCTGTTTTTT,CASSQDPGMAGELFF,TRBV4-1,.,many,TRBJ2-2
TGCAGCGAAGTAGCGGGCTCCTACAATGAGCAGTTCTTC,CSEVAGSYNEQFF,TRBV29-1,TRBD2,.,TRBJ2-1
TGTGCCAGCAGTTTAGACGTCCAAAACACTGAAGCTTTCTTT,CASSLDVQNTEAFF,TRBV28,.,.,TRBJ1-1
TGTGCCAGCAGCGGAACTAGCGGGGGCGTCTTATCCTACGAGCAGTACTTC,CASSGTSGGVLSYEQYF,TRBV13,TRBD2,.,TRBJ2-7
TGTGCCAGCAGCCGGACAGTGAACGGTCAGCCCCAGCATTTT,CASSRTVNGQPQHF,TRBV2,.,.,TRBJ1-5
TGCGCCAGCAGCCAAGTGGAGTCCAATGAGCAGTTCTTC,CASSQVESNEQFF,TRBV4-1,.,.,TRBJ2-1
TGTGCCAGCAGCCCGGGACAGGGTGAGACTGAAGCTTTCTTT,CASSPGQGETEAFF,TRBV7-9,TRBD1,many,TRBJ1-1
TGTGCCAGCAGCGACCGGGACAGCTCCTACGAGCAGTACTTC,CASSDRDSSYEQYF,TRBV9,TRBD1,.,TRBJ2-7
TGTGCCAGCAGCCCCCCGGGACAGGGCTACAATGAGCAGTTCTTC,CASSPPGQGYNEQFF,TRBV28,TRBD1,.,TRBJ2-1